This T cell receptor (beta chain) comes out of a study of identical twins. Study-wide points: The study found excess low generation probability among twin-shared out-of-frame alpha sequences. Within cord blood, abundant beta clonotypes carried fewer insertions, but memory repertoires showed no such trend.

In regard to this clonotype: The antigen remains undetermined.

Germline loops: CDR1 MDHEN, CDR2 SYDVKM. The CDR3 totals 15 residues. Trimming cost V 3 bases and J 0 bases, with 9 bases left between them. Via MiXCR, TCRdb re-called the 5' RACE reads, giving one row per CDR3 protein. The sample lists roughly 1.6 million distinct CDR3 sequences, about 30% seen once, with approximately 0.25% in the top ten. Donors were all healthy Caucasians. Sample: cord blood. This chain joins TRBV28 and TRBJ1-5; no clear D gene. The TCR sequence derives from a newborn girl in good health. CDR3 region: CASSFNGNSNQPQHF. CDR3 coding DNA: TGTGCCAGCAGTTTTAACGGAAATAGCAATCAGCCCCAGCATTTT.